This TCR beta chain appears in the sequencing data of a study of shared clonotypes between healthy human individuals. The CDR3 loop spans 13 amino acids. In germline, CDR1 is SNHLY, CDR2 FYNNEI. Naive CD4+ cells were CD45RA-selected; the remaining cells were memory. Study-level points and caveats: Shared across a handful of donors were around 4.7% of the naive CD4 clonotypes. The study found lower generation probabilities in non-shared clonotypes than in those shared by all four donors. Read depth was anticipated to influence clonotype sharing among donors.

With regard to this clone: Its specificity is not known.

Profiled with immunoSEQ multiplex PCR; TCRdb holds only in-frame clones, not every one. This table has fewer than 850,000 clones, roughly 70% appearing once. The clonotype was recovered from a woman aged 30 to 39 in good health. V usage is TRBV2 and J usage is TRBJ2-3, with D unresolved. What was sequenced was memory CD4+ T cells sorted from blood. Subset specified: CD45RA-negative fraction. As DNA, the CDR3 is TGTGCAGCACGAGAAGTAACGATAGATACGCAGTATTTT. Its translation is CAAREVTIDTQYF.